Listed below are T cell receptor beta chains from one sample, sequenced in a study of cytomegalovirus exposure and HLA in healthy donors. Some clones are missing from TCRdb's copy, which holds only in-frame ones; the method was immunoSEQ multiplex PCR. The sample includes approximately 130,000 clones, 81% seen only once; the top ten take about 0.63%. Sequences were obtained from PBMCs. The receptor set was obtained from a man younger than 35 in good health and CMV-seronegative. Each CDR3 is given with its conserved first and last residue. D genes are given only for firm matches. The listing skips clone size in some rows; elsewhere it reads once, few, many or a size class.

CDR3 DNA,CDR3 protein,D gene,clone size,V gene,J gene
TGCAGCGTTGAAGTCGGCACAGGGGGTCCGGTTAGGCAAGAGACCCAGTACTTC,CSVEVGTGGPVRQETQYF,TRBD1,NA,TRBV29-1,TRBJ2-5
TGTGCCAGTAGTATAAGCCCAGGGGGCGGCTACAATGAGCAGTTCTTC,CASSISPGGGYNEQFF,TRBD1,NA,TRBV19,TRBJ2-1
TGTGCCTGGAGTGTACACGCGGGGGGTTACAATGAGCAGTTCTTC,CAWSVHAGGYNEQFF,TRBD2,NA,TRBV30,TRBJ2-1
TGTGCCAGTACCCCCTTGAATGGGGGGATTAACACCGGGGAGCTGTTTTTT,CASTPLNGGINTGELFF,NA,once,TRBV19,TRBJ2-2
TGTGCCAGCAGCCCAACCGGACAGAAGAACACTGAAGCTTTCTTT,CASSPTGQKNTEAFF,NA,NA,TRBV7-6,TRBJ1-1
TGTGCCAGCCGAAACAGGGGGAGCACAGATACGCAGTATTTT,CASRNRGSTDTQYF,TRBD1,NA,TRBV28,TRBJ2-3
TGCAGCGTTGAAGCCACCCAACAGGGGAACTATGGCTACACCTTC,CSVEATQQGNYGYTF,TRBD1,NA,TRBV29-1,TRBJ1-2
TGTGCCAGCAGCACAGAAGGCGGGGGGACTTACTCCTACGAGCAGTACTTC,CASSTEGGGTYSYEQYF,TRBD2,NA,TRBV7-6,TRBJ2-7
TGCGCCAGCAGCGCCGGCGGGACTAACCATTATGGCTACACCTTC,CASSAGGTNHYGYTF,NA,NA,TRBV5-1,TRBJ1-2
TGCAGTGCTAGCTCGAACACTGAAGCTTTCTTT,CSASSNTEAFF,NA,NA,TRBV20-1,TRBJ1-1
TGTGCCACTTCGTGGGGGACAAACACTAACTATGGCTACACCTTC,CATSWGTNTNYGYTF,NA,NA,TRBV2,TRBJ1-2
TGCGCCAGCAGCTTGTCGGTCGTCGGGAACACTGAAGCTTTCTTT,CASSLSVVGNTEAFF,NA,NA,TRBV5-1,TRBJ1-1
TGTGCCTGGACTCCTACCGCGAGGGCAGGCCCCCTCATATTGGGTGGCTACACCTTC,CAWTPTARAGPLILGGYTF,NA,few,TRBV30,TRBJ1-2
TGTGCCAGCGGCCCACTACATGGCTACACCTTC,CASGPLHGYTF,NA,NA,TRBV5-6,TRBJ1-2
TGTGCCAGCAGCGCCTCGGGCGGGGGTTATGGCTACACCTTC,CASSASGGGYGYTF,NA,once,TRBV7-6,TRBJ1-2
TGTGCCAGCAGCCCAAAGACTGGAAGCTATGGCTACACCTTC,CASSPKTGSYGYTF,NA,once,TRBV5-4,TRBJ1-2
TGTGCCAGCAGTTACAAACAGGAAGGCGATGGCTACACCTTC,CASSYKQEGDGYTF,NA,NA,TRBV6-6,TRBJ1-2
TGTGCCAGCAGCGTAGGGGCAGGGATGAACACTGAAGCTTTCTTT,CASSVGAGMNTEAFF,NA,few,TRBV9,TRBJ1-1
TGTGCCAGCAGCCAAGAATCAACAGGGGGTCGGTATCAGCCCCAGCATTTT,CASSQESTGGRYQPQHF,TRBD1,NA,TRBV4-2,TRBJ1-5
TGTGCCAGTAGCCAAGCCCGAAGAACGGGGAGGAAGACCCAGTACTTC,CASSQARRTGRKTQYF,NA,few,TRBV19,TRBJ2-5
TGTGCCAGCAACGAGGGGAGGACAGGGATGTTCGAGCAGTTCTTC,CASNEGRTGMFEQFF,TRBD1,NA,TRBV27,TRBJ2-1
TGTGCCAGCAGCTTGCTCTATCAGCCCCAGCATTTT,CASSLLYQPQHF,NA,few,TRBV5-6,TRBJ1-5
TGCGCCAGCAGCGGGCTAGCGGGGGGGATCAATGAGCAGTTCTTC,CASSGLAGGINEQFF,TRBD2,few,TRBV5-1,TRBJ2-1
TGTGCCAGCAGTGAAGGGGGGACAGGAAACACCATATATTTT,CASSEGGTGNTIYF,NA,NA,TRBV2,TRBJ1-3
TGTGCCAGCAGTTTACTCAGTTCTTCAGATACGCAGTATTTT,CASSLLSSSDTQYF,NA,NA,TRBV27,TRBJ2-3
TGTGCCAGCAGGAAACCAGGGGGCTTTGAAAAACTGTTTTTT,CASRKPGGFEKLFF,TRBD1,few,TRBV6-5,TRBJ1-4
TGTGCCTGGAGTGAAAGACCCGCGGGTGAGCAGTTCTTC,CAWSERPAGEQFF,NA,NA,TRBV30,TRBJ2-1